The 2 T cell receptor beta chains listed next were all sequenced from one sample in a study of response to subunit inactivated influenza vaccine. TCRdb independently ran MiXCR on the RT-PCR reads; one entry per CDR3 protein. The data hold about 700,000 distinct CDR3 sequences, with about 15% observed a single time. The starting material was PBMCs from blood, obtained approximately 13 days after vaccination. These TCRs come from a man in his fifties or sixties who received an inactivated influenza vaccine.

This clonotype was recorded a few times. The chain is built from TRBV7-2 and TRBJ2-3, with D perhaps being TRBD1 or TRBD2 (6 bases each). Trimming removed 3 bases from V and 2 bases from J, with 15 bases in between. Germline CDR1 and CDR2: SGHTA and FQGNSA. The CDR3 extends over 16 amino acids. CDR3 sequence reads: CASSLDSAGSTDTQYF. DNA for the CDR3: TGTGCCAGCAGCTTGGACAGCGCGGGGTCCACAGATACGCAGTATTTT.

This chain uses TRBV12-5 with TRBJ1-1, with TRBD1 identical over 8 bases. V was clipped by 5 bases and J by 1 base; unmatched bases: 3. The CDR3 runs to 14 residues. Germline V gene lookup returns CDR1 LGHNT and CDR2 FRNRAP. DNA of the CDR3: TGTGCTAGTGGTGTTGGGACAGGGAACACTGAAGCTTTCTTT. Protein: CASGVGTGNTEAFF.